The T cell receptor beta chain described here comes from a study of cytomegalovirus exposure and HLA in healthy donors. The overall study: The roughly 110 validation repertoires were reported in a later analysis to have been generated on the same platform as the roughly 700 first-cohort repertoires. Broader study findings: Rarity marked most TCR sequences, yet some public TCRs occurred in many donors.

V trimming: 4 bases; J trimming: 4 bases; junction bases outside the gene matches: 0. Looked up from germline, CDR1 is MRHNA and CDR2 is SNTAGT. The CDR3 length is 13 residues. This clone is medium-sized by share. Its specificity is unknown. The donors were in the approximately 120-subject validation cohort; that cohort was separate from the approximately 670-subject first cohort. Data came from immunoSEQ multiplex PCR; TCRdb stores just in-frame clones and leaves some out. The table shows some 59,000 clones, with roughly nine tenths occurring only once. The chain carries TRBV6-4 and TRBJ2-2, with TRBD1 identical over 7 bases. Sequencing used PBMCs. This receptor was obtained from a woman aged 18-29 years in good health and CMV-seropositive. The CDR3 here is CASSGDSTGELFF. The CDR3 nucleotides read TGTGCCAGCAGTGGGGACAGCACCGGGGAGCTGTTTTTT.